This T cell receptor (beta chain) was captured by sequencing in a study of cytomegalovirus exposure and HLA in healthy donors. The J segment lost 1 base and the V segment lost 0 bases, leaving 4 bases of the junction unmatched. The CDR3 loop spans 15 amino acids. Germline V lookup: CDR1 SGHRS, CDR2 YFSETQ. The count of this clone is one. PCR involved 60 Vbeta and 13 Jbeta primers. Sequencing used immunoSEQ multiplex PCR; TCRdb keeps in-frame clones, though not all of them. In the table there are roughly 100,000 clones, more than 60% of which are singletons. Material: PBMCs. The genes are TRBV5-1 and TRBJ2-7; 7 bases are shared with TRBD1. The TCR was taken from a man in his sixties in good health and CMV-seronegative. The CDR3 spells CASSLGDSHSYEQYF. The CDR3 DNA reads as TGCGCCAGCAGCTTGGGGGACAGCCATTCCTACGAGCAGTACTTC.